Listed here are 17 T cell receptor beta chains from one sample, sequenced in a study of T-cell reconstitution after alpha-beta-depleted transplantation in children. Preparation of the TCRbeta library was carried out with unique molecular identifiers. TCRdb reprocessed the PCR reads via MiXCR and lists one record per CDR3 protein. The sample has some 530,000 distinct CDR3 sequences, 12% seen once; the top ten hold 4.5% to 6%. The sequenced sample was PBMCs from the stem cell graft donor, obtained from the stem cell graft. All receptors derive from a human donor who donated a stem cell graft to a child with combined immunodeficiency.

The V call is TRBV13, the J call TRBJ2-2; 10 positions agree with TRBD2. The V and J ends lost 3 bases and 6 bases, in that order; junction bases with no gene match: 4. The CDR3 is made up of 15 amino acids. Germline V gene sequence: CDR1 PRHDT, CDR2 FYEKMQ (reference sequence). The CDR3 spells CASSLRAGGAGELFF. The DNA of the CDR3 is TGTGCCAGCAGCTTGAGAGCGGGAGGGGCCGGGGAGCTGTTTTTT.

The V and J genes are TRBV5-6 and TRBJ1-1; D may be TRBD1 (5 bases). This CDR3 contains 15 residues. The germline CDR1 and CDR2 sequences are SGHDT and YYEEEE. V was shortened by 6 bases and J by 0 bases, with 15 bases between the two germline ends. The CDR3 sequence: CASTPRGLMNTEAFF. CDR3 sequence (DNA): TGTGCCAGCACCCCGAGGGGCCTAATGAACACTGAAGCTTTCTTT.

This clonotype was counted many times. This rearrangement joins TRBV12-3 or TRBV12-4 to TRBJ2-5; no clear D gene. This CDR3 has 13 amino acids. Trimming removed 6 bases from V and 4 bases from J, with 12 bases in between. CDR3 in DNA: TGTGCCAGCAGCCCGCGTCAGGTAGAGACCCAGTACTTC. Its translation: CASSPRQVETQYF.

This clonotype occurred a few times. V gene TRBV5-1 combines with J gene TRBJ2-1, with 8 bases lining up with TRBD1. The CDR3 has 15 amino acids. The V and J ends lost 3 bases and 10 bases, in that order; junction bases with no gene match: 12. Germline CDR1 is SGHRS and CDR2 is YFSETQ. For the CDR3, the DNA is TGCGCCAGCAGCTGGACGGGACAGGCCCGCCCGGAGCAGTTCTTC. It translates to CASSWTGQARPEQFF.

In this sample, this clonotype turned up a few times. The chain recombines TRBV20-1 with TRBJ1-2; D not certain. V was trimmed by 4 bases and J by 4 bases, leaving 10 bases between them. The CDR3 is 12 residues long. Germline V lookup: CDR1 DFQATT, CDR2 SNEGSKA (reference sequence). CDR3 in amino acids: CSATEGRYGYTF. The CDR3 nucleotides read TGCAGTGCTACCGAAGGTCGCTATGGCTACACCTTC.

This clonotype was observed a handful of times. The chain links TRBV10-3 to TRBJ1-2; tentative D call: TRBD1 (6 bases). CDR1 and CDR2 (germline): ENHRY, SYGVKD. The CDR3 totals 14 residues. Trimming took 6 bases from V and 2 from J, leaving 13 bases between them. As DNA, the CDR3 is TGTGCCATCAGAGCACAACAGGGCAACTATGGCTACACCTTC. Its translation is CAIRAQQGNYGYTF.

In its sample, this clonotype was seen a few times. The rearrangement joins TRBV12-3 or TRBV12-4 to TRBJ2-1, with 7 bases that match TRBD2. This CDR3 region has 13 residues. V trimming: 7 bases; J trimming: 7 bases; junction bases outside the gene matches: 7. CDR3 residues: CASTQGGGNEQFF. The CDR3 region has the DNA TGTGCCAGCACTCAGGGCGGGGGAAATGAGCAGTTCTTC.

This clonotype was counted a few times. The CDR3, as DNA: TGCAGTGCTCGGGACACGACCTACAATGAGCAGTTCTTC. It codes for CSARDTTYNEQFF. This chain links TRBV20-1 with TRBJ2-1, with TRBD1 as a possible D gene (6 bases). V lost 5 bases to trimming and J lost 2 bases, with 10 bases between them. Per the germline V gene, CDR1 is DFQATT and CDR2 is SNEGSKA (reference sequence). CDR3 length equals 13 residues.

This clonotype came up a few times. CDR3 sequence: CASSLADRTGIYTGELFF. CDR3 coding DNA: TGTGCCAGCAGCTTAGCGGATCGGACAGGGATTTACACCGGGGAGCTGTTTTTT. The chain employs TRBV7-2 and TRBJ2-2; 8 bases agree with TRBD1. CDR1 and CDR2 from the germline V gene are SGHTA and FQGNSA. This CDR3 has 18 residues. V shed 0 bases and J 3 bases; nucleotides not matched to a gene: 9.

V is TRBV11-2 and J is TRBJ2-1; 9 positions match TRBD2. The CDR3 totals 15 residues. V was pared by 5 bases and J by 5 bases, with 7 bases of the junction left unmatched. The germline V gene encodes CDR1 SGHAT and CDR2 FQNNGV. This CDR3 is CASSTLAGMNNEQFF. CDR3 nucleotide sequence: TGTGCCAGCAGCACCCTAGCGGGAATGAACAATGAGCAGTTCTTC.

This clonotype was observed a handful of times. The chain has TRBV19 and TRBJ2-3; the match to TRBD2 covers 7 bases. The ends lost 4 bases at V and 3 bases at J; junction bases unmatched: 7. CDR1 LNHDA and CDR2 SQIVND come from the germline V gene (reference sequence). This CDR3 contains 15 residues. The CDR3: CASSSEAGPTDTQYF. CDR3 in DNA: TGTGCCAGTAGTAGTGAAGCGGGGCCTACAGATACGCAGTATTTT. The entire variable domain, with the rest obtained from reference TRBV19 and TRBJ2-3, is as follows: DGGITQSPKYLFRKEGQNVTLSCEQNLNHDAMYWYRQDPGQGLRLIYYSQIVNDFQKGDIAEGYSVSREKKESFPLTVTSAQKNPTAFYLCASSSEAGPTDTQYFGPGTRLTVL.

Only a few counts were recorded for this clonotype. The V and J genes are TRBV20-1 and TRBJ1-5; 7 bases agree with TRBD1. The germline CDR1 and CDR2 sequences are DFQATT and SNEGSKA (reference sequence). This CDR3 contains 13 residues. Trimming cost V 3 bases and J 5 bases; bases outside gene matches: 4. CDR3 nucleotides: TGCAGTGCTAGGACAGGGAGGGATCAGCCCCAGCATTTT. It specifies CSARTGRDQPQHF.

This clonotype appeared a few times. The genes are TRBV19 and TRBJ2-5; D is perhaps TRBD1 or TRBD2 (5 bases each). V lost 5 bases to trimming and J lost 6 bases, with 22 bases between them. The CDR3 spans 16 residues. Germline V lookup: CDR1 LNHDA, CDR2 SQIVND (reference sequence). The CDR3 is CASSEGVGTARKTQYF. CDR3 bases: TGTGCCAGTAGTGAAGGAGTCGGGACCGCTCGGAAGACCCAGTACTTC.

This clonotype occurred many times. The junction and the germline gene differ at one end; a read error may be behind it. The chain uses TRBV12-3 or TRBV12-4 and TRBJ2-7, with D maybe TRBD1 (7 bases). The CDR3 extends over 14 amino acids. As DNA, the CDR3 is TGTGCCAGCAGTTCAGAACGGCACAGGGGAGGTGTGGTCTTC. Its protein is CASSSERHRGGVVF.

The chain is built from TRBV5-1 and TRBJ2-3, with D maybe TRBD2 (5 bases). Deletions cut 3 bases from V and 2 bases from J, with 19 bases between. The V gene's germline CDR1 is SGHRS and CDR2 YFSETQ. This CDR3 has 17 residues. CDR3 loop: CASSSGGSHLNTDTQYF. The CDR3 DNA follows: TGCGCCAGCAGCTCCGGAGGTAGCCACCTTAACACAGATACGCAGTATTTT.

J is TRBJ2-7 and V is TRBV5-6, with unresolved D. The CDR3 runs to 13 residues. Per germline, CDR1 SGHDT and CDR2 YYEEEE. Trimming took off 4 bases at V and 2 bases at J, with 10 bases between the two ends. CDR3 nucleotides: TGTGCCAGCAGCAAGGTTAACCCCTACGAGCAGTACTTC. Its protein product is CASSKVNPYEQYF.

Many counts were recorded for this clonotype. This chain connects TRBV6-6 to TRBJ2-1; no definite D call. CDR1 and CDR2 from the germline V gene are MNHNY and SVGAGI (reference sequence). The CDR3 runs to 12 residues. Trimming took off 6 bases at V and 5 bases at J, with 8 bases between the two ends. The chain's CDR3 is CASSHPNNEQFF. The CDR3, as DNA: TGTGCCAGCAGCCACCCGAACAATGAGCAGTTCTTC.